This T cell receptor beta chain came from a study of T cell responses to AZD1222 COVID-19 vaccine. Overall study findings and caveats: Mapped onto spike, vaccine-associated CD4 TCRs spanned it and were dominant at 160-218 and 743-854. White British donors predominated, females outnumbered males, and clonal diversity was possibly underestimated.

The germline V gene encodes CDR1 SEHNR and CDR2 FQNEAQ (reference sequence). The ends were cut back, 5 bases at V and 0 bases at J, with 7 bases in the middle. The CDR3 consists of 13 residues. Sequencing used immunoSEQ multiplex PCR; TCRdb keeps in-frame clones, though not all of them. In the table there are about 130,000 clones, roughly nine tenths of which are singletons. On this clone: Its antigen is still unknown.

Second doses that came at about 4 or about 12 weeks were put together. V usage is TRBV7-9 and J usage is TRBJ1-1; tentatively, D is TRBD1 (5 bases). This sequence originates from an adult who received the AZD1222 COVID-19 vaccine. Sequencing used peripheral blood, obtained 28 days after the second AZD1222 dose. DNA for the CDR3: TGTGCCAGCAGCGTACAGGTGAACACTGAAGCTTTCTTT. Protein sequence: CASSVQVNTEAFF.